The T cell receptor beta chain described here comes from a study of radiotherapy plus CTLA-4 blockade in lung cancer. As for the study in general: For less than 20% of patients, objective responses occurred, and just over 30% had disease control. Study-level results: Following radiotherapy plus ipilimumab, tumor-derived TCR clones expanded in the blood. Reportedly, early blood T cell clone dynamics best predicted response, with interferon-beta.

Using immunoSEQ multiplex PCR, the repertoire was profiled, and TCRdb retains in-frame clones only, with some absent. The sample shows 81,000 or so clones, roughly four fifths of them seen only once. CDR3 size: 15 residues. The germline V and J ends were trimmed by 7 bases and 2 bases, with 18 bases remaining between them. Germline V gene sequence: CDR1 SGHRS, CDR2 YFSETQ. Worth noting for this clone: The antigen is unknown.

In chemo-refractory metastatic non-small-cell lung cancer, patients got ipilimumab CTLA-4 blockade together with focal radiation. The chain recombines TRBV5-1 with TRBJ2-5; D is uncertain. The clonotype originates from a human donor with non-small cell lung cancer that progressed on radiotherapy plus ipilimumab. Sequences were derived from peripheral blood, sampled from a patient treated with radiotherapy plus ipilimumab. CDR3 sequence: CASRQQASLQETQYF. DNA for the CDR3: TGCGCCAGCCGTCAGCAGGCCTCACTTCAAGAGACCCAGTACTTC.